These 2 T cell receptor beta chains came from one sample sequenced in a study of OX40 agonist ivuxolimab in advanced cancers. Profiled with immunoSEQ multiplex PCR; TCRdb holds only in-frame clones, not every one. The table lists 55,000 to 65,000 clones, roughly 90% of them singletons. Sequences were derived from CD4+ or CD8+ T cells sorted from blood, sampled in a trial of the OX40 agonist ivuxolimab. All receptors derive from an adult with an advanced solid tumor such as melanoma, head and neck, liver or kidney cancer.

V and J are TRBV6-5 and TRBJ2-2, with D possibly matching TRBD2 (5 bases). This CDR3 has 15 amino acids. Germline CDR1 MNHEY, CDR2 SVGAGI. The ends were cut back, 7 bases at V and 5 bases at J, with 17 bases in the middle. The CDR3 region is CASKEAEHGTGELFF. The CDR3 DNA is TGTGCCAGCAAGGAGGCGGAGCATGGGACCGGGGAGCTGTTTTTT.

The chain uses TRBV28 and TRBJ2-1; the match to TRBD2 covers 7 bases. The CDR3 spans 15 residues. With V trimmed by 3 bases and J by 2 bases, 4 bases remained unmatched. The germline V gene encodes CDR1 MDHEN and CDR2 SYDVKM. The CDR3 spells CASSFSGLPYNEQFF. The CDR3 DNA is TGTGCCAGCAGTTTTAGCGGGTTACCCTACAATGAGCAGTTCTTC.